Listed below are T cell receptor beta chains from one sample, sequenced in a study of a mutant IDH1 vaccine in newly diagnosed glioma. What these receptors recognize is not known. Clones were sequenced by immunoSEQ multiplex PCR, and TCRdb holds only the in-frame ones, with some missing. The sample has tens of thousands of clones, roughly 85% seen once. Here the sequenced sample was PBMCs, taken from a glioma patient whose treatment included an IDH1 peptide vaccine. These receptors all stem from a man aged 40-49 years with glioma. CDR3s include the opening cysteine and the closing phenylalanine or tryptophan. D genes are given only for firm matches. Only part of the rows carry a size: once, few, many, or a class if the clone is expanded.

clone_size j_call d_call v_call cdr3_aa cdr3_nt
few TRBJ1-1 TRBD1 TRBV7-9 CASRGQGDVVAEAFF TGTGCCAGCAGGGGACAGGGGGATGTGGTGGCTGAAGCTTTCTTT
NA TRBJ2-3 NA TRBV13 CASSGHTDTQYF TGTGCCAGCAGCGGACACACAGATACGCAGTATTTT
NA TRBJ1-1 NA TRBV7-9 CASSLGSAMNTEAFF TGTGCCAGCAGCTTAGGGTCAGCGATGAACACTGAAGCTTTCTTT
once TRBJ1-1 NA TRBV7-2 CASSLMARRGSTEAFF TGTGCCAGCAGCTTAATGGCTCGGCGCGGGAGCACTGAAGCTTTCTTT
NA TRBJ2-3 NA TRBV9 CASSVAARSTDTQYF TGTGCCAGCAGCGTAGCTGCCCGTAGCACAGATACGCAGTATTTT
NA TRBJ2-3 NA TRBV19 CASSIVGSTDTQYF TGTGCCAGTAGTATAGTTGGGTCCACAGATACGCAGTATTTT
NA TRBJ1-1 NA TRBV4-2 CASSQLTGNTEAFF TGTGCCAGCAGCCAGTTGACGGGGAACACTGAAGCTTTCTTT
few TRBJ1-1 NA TRBV19 CASSIDGPGTEAFF TGTGCCAGTAGTATAGACGGTCCGGGGACTGAAGCTTTCTTT
NA TRBJ1-4 NA TRBV30 CAWSVQKGTNEKLFF TGTGCCTGGAGTGTACAGAAAGGGACTAATGAAAAACTGTTTTTT
NA TRBJ1-1 NA TRBV29-1 CSVALGGDTGAFF TGCAGCGTTGCATTGGGAGGGGACACTGGAGCTTTCTTT
once TRBJ2-1 TRBD2 TRBV14 CASSLTAGGPRNEQFF TGTGCCAGCAGCCTGACAGCGGGAGGGCCACGAAATGAGCAGTTCTTC
NA TRBJ2-1 TRBD1 TRBV11-2 CASSLGPGQGFGQFF TGTGCCAGCAGCTTGGGGCCGGGACAGGGCTTTGGGCAGTTCTTC
NA TRBJ1-1 NA TRBV19 CASSPLGGGVSEAFF TGTGCCAGTAGCCCACTTGGGGGTGGGGTCTCTGAAGCTTTCTTT
NA TRBJ1-3 NA TRBV19 CASKDPGEYSGNTIYF TGTGCCAGTAAAGACCCAGGGGAGTACTCTGGAAACACCATATATTTT
NA TRBJ1-2 NA TRBV18 CASSPSRQTNYGYTF TGTGCCAGCTCACCATCCCGACAGACCAACTATGGCTACACCTTC
NA TRBJ1-1 NA TRBV9 CASTRDSDQDTEAFF TGTGCCAGCACTCGAGACAGCGATCAGGACACTGAAGCTTTCTTT
NA TRBJ2-1 NA TRBV6-1 CASSEAPRPYNEQFF TGTGCCAGCAGTGAAGCGCCCCGACCTTACAATGAGCAGTTCTTC
once TRBJ1-5 NA TRBV9 CASSVVGDSNQPQHF TGTGCCAGCAGCGTAGTAGGGGATAGCAATCAGCCCCAGCATTTT
few TRBJ1-1 NA TRBV6-1 CASYSGLMNTEAFF TGTGCCAGCTACTCGGGACTCATGAACACTGAAGCTTTCTTT
NA TRBJ2-6 NA TRBV6-5 CASSSHSGANVLTF TGTGCCAGCAGTTCCCACTCTGGGGCCAACGTCCTGACTTTC
few TRBJ1-1 NA TRBV11-3 CASSLGYRTEAFF TGTGCCAGCAGCTTAGGGTACCGCACTGAAGCTTTCTTT
NA TRBJ2-3 TRBD1 TRBV5-6 CASSLGARDSVRDTQYF TGTGCCAGCAGCTTGGGGGCCCGGGACAGCGTTAGAGATACGCAGTATTTT
once TRBJ2-3 NA TRBV27 CASSLRADTQYF TGTGCCAGCAGTTTACGGGCAGATACGCAGTATTTT
NA TRBJ1-2 TRBD1 TRBV6-4 CASSDSNNRGLGYGYTF TGTGCCAGCAGTGACTCGAATAACAGGGGGCTGGGCTATGGCTACACCTTC
NA TRBJ2-3 TRBD2 TRBV15 CATSRDGGEGNTQYF TGTGCCACCAGCAGAGATGGTGGGGAGGGGAATACGCAGTATTTT
NA TRBJ1-1 NA TRBV27 CAGSLSLGNTEAFF TGTGCCGGCAGTTTATCTCTGGGGAACACTGAAGCTTTCTTT
once TRBJ2-7 NA TRBV21-1 CASSKVLPSGTVKSSEQYF TGTGCCAGCAGCAAAGTCCTTCCTAGCGGGACGGTTAAGTCGAGCGAGCAGTACTTC
NA TRBJ2-3 TRBD1 TRBV29-1 CSVDTGVADTQYF TGCAGCGTTGATACAGGGGTGGCAGATACGCAGTATTTT
NA TRBJ2-1 NA TRBV6-5 CASSSLSEQFF TGTGCCAGCAGTTCCCTCTCTGAGCAGTTCTTC
NA TRBJ1-2 TRBD1 TRBV9 CASSVGLSTGPLNYGYTF TGTGCCAGCAGCGTAGGGTTATCGACAGGGCCGCTTAACTATGGCTACACCTTC
NA TRBJ1-2 NA TRBV29-1 CSVEAQSDRGYTF TGCAGCGTTGAAGCCCAGTCGGATAGGGGCTACACCTTC
NA TRBJ1-2 NA TRBV30 CAWRVKGQGAGYTF TGTGCCTGGAGGGTAAAGGGGCAGGGTGCTGGCTACACCTTC
NA TRBJ2-1 NA TRBV7-2 CASSLGGGGVEQFF TGTGCCAGCAGCTTAGGCGGAGGGGGCGTGGAGCAGTTCTTC
NA TRBJ2-1 NA TRBV11-3 CASSWRGPGGFYNEQFF TGTGCCAGCAGCTGGAGGGGGCCGGGAGGATTCTACAATGAGCAGTTCTTC
NA TRBJ1-1 NA TRBV14 CASTIGYGGNTEAFF TGTGCCAGCACCATCGGGTACGGGGGGAACACTGAAGCTTTCTTT
NA TRBJ1-2 TRBD1 TRBV30 CAWGRDRVLYPSNYGYTF TGTGCCTGGGGCCGGGACAGGGTTCTTTACCCGAGTAACTATGGCTACACCTTC
NA TRBJ1-1 NA TRBV6-5 CASSYGERMNTEAFF TGTGCCAGCAGTTACGGCGAAAGAATGAACACTGAAGCTTTCTTT
NA TRBJ2-1 TRBD2 TRBV19 CASSAGLAGSTYNEQFF TGTGCCAGTAGTGCTGGACTAGCGGGATCCACCTACAATGAGCAGTTCTTC
NA TRBJ2-2 TRBD1 TRBV29-1 CSVETRQGWNTGELFF TGCAGCGTTGAAACCAGACAGGGTTGGAACACCGGGGAGCTGTTTTTT
NA TRBJ2-5 TRBD1 TRBV7-2 CASSLPTGDPQETQYF TGTGCCAGCAGCCTCCCGACAGGGGACCCCCAAGAGACCCAGTACTTC
NA TRBJ1-1 TRBD1 TRBV7-2 CASSHRGRMNTEAFF TGTGCCAGCAGTCACAGGGGGAGGATGAACACTGAAGCTTTCTTT
NA TRBJ2-3 NA TRBV5-4 CASSLGGPHTDTQYF TGTGCCAGCAGCTTGGGGGGGCCGCACACAGATACGCAGTATTTT
NA TRBJ1-2 TRBD1 TRBV5-1 CASSGDPGTAYGYTF TGCGCCAGCAGCGGCGACCCCGGGACAGCCTATGGCTACACCTTC
NA TRBJ1-5 NA TRBV4-1 CASSLTGGPQHF TGCGCCAGCAGCCTCACCGGGGGGCCCCAGCATTTT
NA TRBJ2-7 NA TRBV18 CASSPRYEGLEQYF TGTGCCAGCTCACCACGTTACGAAGGGCTAGAGCAGTACTTC
NA TRBJ2-7 NA TRBV5-5 CASSGGPTGTQEQYF TGTGCCAGCAGCGGCGGACCGACCGGGACACAAGAGCAGTACTTC
NA TRBJ1-3 NA TRBV7-9 CASSLDGTRGNTIYF TGTGCCAGCAGCTTAGACGGGACAAGGGGAAACACCATATATTTT
NA TRBJ1-2 NA TRBV7-6 CASSSASGWQGGYTF TGTGCCAGCAGCTCCGCCTCTGGGTGGCAGGGGGGCTACACCTTC
NA TRBJ1-2 NA TRBV5-1 CASSPQPVGGGYGYTF TGCGCCAGCAGCCCTCAACCGGTGGGGGGCGGCTATGGCTACACCTTC